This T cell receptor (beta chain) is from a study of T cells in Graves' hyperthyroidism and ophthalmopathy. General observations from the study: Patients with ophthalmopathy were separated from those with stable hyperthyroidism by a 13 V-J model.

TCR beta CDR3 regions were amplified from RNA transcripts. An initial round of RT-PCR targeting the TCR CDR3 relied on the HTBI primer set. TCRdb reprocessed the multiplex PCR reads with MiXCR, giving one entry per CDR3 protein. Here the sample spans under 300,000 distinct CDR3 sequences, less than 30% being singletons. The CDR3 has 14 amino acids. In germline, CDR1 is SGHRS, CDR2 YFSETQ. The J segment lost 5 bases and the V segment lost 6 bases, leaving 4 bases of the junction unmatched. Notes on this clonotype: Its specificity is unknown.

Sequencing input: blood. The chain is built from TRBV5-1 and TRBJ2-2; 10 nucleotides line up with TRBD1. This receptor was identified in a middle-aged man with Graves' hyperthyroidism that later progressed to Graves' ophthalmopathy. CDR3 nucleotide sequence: TGCGCCAGCACATGGACAGGGGGAACCGGGGAGCTGTTTTTT. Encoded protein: CASTWTGGTGELFF.